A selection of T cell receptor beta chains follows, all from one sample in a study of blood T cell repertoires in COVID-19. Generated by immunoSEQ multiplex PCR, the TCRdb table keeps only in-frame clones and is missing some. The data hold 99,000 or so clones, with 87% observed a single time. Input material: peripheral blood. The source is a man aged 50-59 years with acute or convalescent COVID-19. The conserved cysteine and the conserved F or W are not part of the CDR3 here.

cdr3_aa: ASSIRTDNSPLH; v_call: TRBV19; j_call: TRBJ1-6
cdr3_aa: ASRTTSGGYTGELF; v_call: TRBV6-6; j_call: TRBJ2-2
cdr3_aa: SASGQGALRYEQY; v_call: TRBV20-1; j_call: TRBJ2-7
cdr3_aa: ASAISYEQY; v_call: TRBV30; j_call: TRBJ2-7
cdr3_aa: ASSQDPVGAQNGELF; v_call: TRBV4-1; j_call: TRBJ2-2
cdr3_aa: ATSDSRGPYEQY; v_call: TRBV24-1; j_call: TRBJ2-7
cdr3_aa: ASSASKPGQSRGEQY; v_call: TRBV10-2; j_call: TRBJ2-7
cdr3_aa: ASRRPVEGVEQY; v_call: TRBV7-9; j_call: TRBJ2-7
cdr3_aa: ASSLFTVGVEQY; v_call: TRBV28; j_call: TRBJ2-7
cdr3_aa: ASSFRLAEYNEQF; v_call: TRBV5-4; j_call: TRBJ2-1
cdr3_aa: ASSLGGAGRDTQY; v_call: TRBV28; j_call: TRBJ2-3
cdr3_aa: ASSLAPSIYEQY; v_call: TRBV7-8; j_call: TRBJ2-7
cdr3_aa: ASSLGDTAGTQY; v_call: TRBV5-1; j_call: TRBJ2-5
cdr3_aa: ASSLGGGPTEAF; v_call: TRBV5-4; j_call: TRBJ1-1
cdr3_aa: ASTAGESGAYNSPLH; v_call: TRBV19; j_call: TRBJ1-6
cdr3_aa: ASSHGQASGANVLT; v_call: TRBV4-1; j_call: TRBJ2-6
cdr3_aa: ASSYDSPDTGELF; v_call: TRBV5-1; j_call: TRBJ2-2
cdr3_aa: ASSLGPFGELF; v_call: TRBV5-6; j_call: TRBJ2-2
cdr3_aa: ASSTPGGNEKLF; v_call: TRBV28; j_call: TRBJ1-4
cdr3_aa: ATSRDDRAEAF; v_call: TRBV15; j_call: TRBJ1-1
cdr3_aa: ATSGLAGVGTGELF; v_call: TRBV24-1; j_call: TRBJ2-2
cdr3_aa: ASSQGQDHSYEQY; v_call: TRBV4-1; j_call: TRBJ2-7
cdr3_aa: ASSLVGGAYQETQY; v_call: TRBV5-1; j_call: TRBJ2-5
cdr3_aa: ASSSGLAYEQY; v_call: TRBV12-3/TRBV12-4; j_call: TRBJ2-7
cdr3_aa: ASSIRQGSYEQY; v_call: TRBV27; j_call: TRBJ2-7
cdr3_aa: SASRGSGEVQF; v_call: TRBV20-1; j_call: TRBJ2-1
cdr3_aa: ASSIGQGDQPQH; v_call: TRBV5-1; j_call: TRBJ1-5
cdr3_aa: ASSLRQGWRTEAF; v_call: TRBV28; j_call: TRBJ1-1
cdr3_aa: ASSVGQGGEKLF; v_call: TRBV9; j_call: TRBJ1-4
cdr3_aa: ASTLRDRANNEQF; v_call: TRBV19; j_call: TRBJ2-1
cdr3_aa: ATSRGRSSYEQY; v_call: TRBV15; j_call: TRBJ2-7
cdr3_aa: ASSLALNRGSGANVLT; v_call: TRBV7-6; j_call: TRBJ2-6
cdr3_aa: ASSSQGALYEQY; v_call: TRBV5-1; j_call: TRBJ2-7
cdr3_aa: ASSSLLGALGYEQY; v_call: TRBV28; j_call: TRBJ2-7
cdr3_aa: ASSLYRPLGGPGETQY; v_call: TRBV7-2; j_call: TRBJ2-5
cdr3_aa: ASSSPQGEQF; v_call: TRBV25-1; j_call: TRBJ2-1
cdr3_aa: ASSEGLAGRTDTQY; v_call: TRBV7-9; j_call: TRBJ2-3
cdr3_aa: ASSSHLAGGINEQF; v_call: TRBV13; j_call: TRBJ2-1
cdr3_aa: ASSRPGFDSGNTIY; v_call: TRBV4-1; j_call: TRBJ1-3
cdr3_aa: SVPLGGTGNRIDGYT; v_call: TRBV29-1; j_call: TRBJ1-2
cdr3_aa: ASSLGSLAGVLDTQY; v_call: TRBV28; j_call: TRBJ2-3
cdr3_aa: ASSYSTIKDGYT; v_call: TRBV6-5; j_call: TRBJ1-2
cdr3_aa: ASSSAGGYEQY; v_call: TRBV12-3/TRBV12-4; j_call: TRBJ2-7
cdr3_aa: ASSLGAGITYEQY; v_call: TRBV5-5; j_call: TRBJ2-7
cdr3_aa: ASSARLAGGRADTQY; v_call: TRBV18; j_call: TRBJ2-3
cdr3_aa: ASSQGFGQPNEKLF; v_call: TRBV3-1/TRBV3-2; j_call: TRBJ1-4
cdr3_aa: ASSQRSSGANVLT; v_call: TRBV3-1/TRBV3-2; j_call: TRBJ2-6
cdr3_aa: ASSLVSGARTEAF; v_call: TRBV11-3; j_call: TRBJ1-1
cdr3_aa: ASAFGAAETQY; v_call: TRBV9; j_call: TRBJ2-5
cdr3_aa: ASSKVSTGELF; v_call: TRBV10-1; j_call: TRBJ2-2
cdr3_aa: ATSLLTSGALTYEQY; v_call: TRBV15; j_call: TRBJ2-7
cdr3_aa: ASSMPGQGNIQY; v_call: TRBV19; j_call: TRBJ2-4
cdr3_aa: ATSRDVRGTDTQY; v_call: TRBV15; j_call: TRBJ2-3
cdr3_aa: SVDPGGNQPQH; v_call: TRBV29-1; j_call: TRBJ1-5
cdr3_aa: AIQGSGANVLT; v_call: TRBV10-3; j_call: TRBJ2-6
cdr3_aa: ASKLAGSSYNEQF; v_call: TRBV6-5; j_call: TRBJ2-1
cdr3_aa: ASSYGARDEQF; v_call: TRBV6-5; j_call: TRBJ2-1
cdr3_aa: ASLSFSADTQY; v_call: TRBV12-3/TRBV12-4; j_call: TRBJ2-3
cdr3_aa: ASTLSPLAGLHEQY; v_call: TRBV27; j_call: TRBJ2-7
cdr3_aa: ATSEPGGGIETQY; v_call: TRBV24-1; j_call: TRBJ2-5